Presented here are 19 T cell receptor beta chains from one specimen sequenced in a study of blood T cell repertoires in COVID-19 (dated by TCRdb to about 2020). The library was made by the immunoSEQ multiplex PCR assay. As stored in TCRdb, this immuneACCESS dataset retains in-frame rearrangements with V and J assigned. A fraction of the clones does not appear; measured against another copy, unresolved V genes explain less than half of the discrepancy, and the remainder lacks a known reason. Counted in this sample were roughly 60,000 clones; approximately 85% of them appeared once. The ten largest make up 3.5% of the sample. Sequenced material: peripheral blood. These receptors came from a man between 50 and 59 years old with active COVID-19.

A note on this clone: The junction shows a germline mismatch at one end, possibly a read error. The chain links TRBV7-7 to TRBJ2-2; TRBD1 aligns across 11 bases. Germline lookup yields CDR1 SSHAT and CDR2 FNYEAQ (reference sequence). The CDR3 totals 15 residues. The CDR3 sequence: CASSLGQGDTGELFF. The CDR3 DNA reads as TGTGCTAGCAGCCTGGGACAGGGGGACACCGGGGAGCTGTTTTTT.

Written as DNA, the CDR3 is TGTGCCAGCACCCGGACTATGAACACTGAAGCTTTCTTT. It encodes CASTRTMNTEAFF. The chain joins TRBV11-2 to TRBJ1-1; D is unresolved. Trimming left V 7 bases short and J 0 bases short, with 9 bases between. This CDR3 contains 13 residues. Germline V gene lookup returns CDR1 SGHAT and CDR2 FQNNGV.

V usage is TRBV7-9 and J usage is TRBJ2-3; D is unclear. Germline CDR1 reads SEHNR; CDR2 reads FQNEAQ (reference sequence). The CDR3 has 15 residues. Trimming shortened V by 1 base and J by 10 bases, and 18 bases separated the two germline ends. DNA of the CDR3: TGTGCCAGCAGCTTAGTCGCGGCCCCCGGAATGGCGCAGTATTTT. Protein product: CASSLVAAPGMAQYF.

This clone was seen just once. V gene TRBV5-4 combines with J gene TRBJ2-4; tentative D call: TRBD2 (7 bases). The CDR3 spans 15 residues. Germline CDR1 is SGHNT and CDR2 is YYREEE (reference sequence). V was trimmed by 0 bases and J by 6 bases, leaving 13 bases between them. The CDR3 DNA reads TGTGCCAGCAGCTTGGATCAAGGGGGGGCAAACATTCAGTACTTC. Amino acid sequence: CASSLDQGGANIQYF. Supplemented by reference TRBV5-4 and TRBJ2-4, the full variable domain reads ETGVTQSPTHLIKTRGQQVTLRCSSQSGHNTVSWYQQALGQGPQFIFQYYREEENGRGNFPPRFSGLQFPNYSSELNVNALELDDSALYLCASSLDQGGANIQYFGAGTRLSVL.

The J gene is TRBJ1-6, the V gene TRBV6-5; perhaps TRBD1 as D (5 bases). The CDR3 spans 15 residues. The germline gives CDR1 MNHEY, CDR2 SVGAGI. V dropped 7 bases and J dropped 7 bases, with 17 bases sitting between them. This CDR3 reads CASTVRDFWNSPLHF. The DNA for the CDR3 is TGTGCCAGCACCGTGAGGGACTTCTGGAATTCACCCCTCCACTTT.

This clone was seen a single time. J is TRBJ2-7 and V is TRBV7-2; 7 nucleotides align to TRBD2. J lost 3 bases, V lost 6 bases, and 5 bases had no gene match. The CDR3 consists of 13 residues. Per germline, CDR1 SGHTA and CDR2 FQGNSA. The CDR3: CASRVSGGYEQYF. The CDR3 DNA reads as TGTGCCAGCAGGGTCTCGGGGGGCTACGAGCAGTACTTC.

J is TRBJ2-2 and V is TRBV12-1; the D segment call TRBD2 is taken from the table without a DNA check. TRBV12-1 has pseudogene status. The CDR3 spans 15 residues. Here the CDR3 DNA reads TGTGCCAGCAGCAAACCGGGACTAGGAACCGGGGAGCTGTTTTTT. This sequence encodes CASSKPGLGTGELFF.

The CDR3 bases are TGTGCCAGCAGTCCTAGGGGACTAGCCAAAAACATTCAGTACTTC. It encodes CASSPRGLAKNIQYF. V usage is TRBV21-1 and J usage is TRBJ2-4; the D segment call TRBD2 is taken from the table without a DNA check. TRBV21-1 is classified as a pseudogene. This CDR3 comprises 15 residues.

The rearrangement links TRBV12-3 or TRBV12-4 to TRBJ1-2; possible D gene TRBD1, 6 bases. V dropped 6 bases and J dropped 8 bases, with 16 bases sitting between them. The CDR3 runs 13 residues. The CDR3 loop reads CASRRTQGDGYTF. The CDR3 DNA reads TGTGCCAGCAGGAGGACACAGGGTGACGGCTACACCTTC.

The genes are TRBV6-2 or TRBV6-3 and TRBJ2-2; 13 bases match TRBD2. The CDR3 has 17 residues. J lost 5 bases, V lost 2 bases, and 5 bases had no gene match. Per the germline V gene, CDR1 is MNHEY and CDR2 is SVGEGT. The CDR3 DNA follows: TGTGCCAGCAGTTACCGGGGACTAGCGGGGTATACCGGGGAGCTGTTTTTT. This gives the protein CASSYRGLAGYTGELFF.

This rearrangement joins TRBV4-1 to TRBJ2-7, with D maybe TRBD1 (5 bases). Germline V gives CDR1 MGHRA, CDR2 YSYEKL. Trimming took 1 base from V and 0 from J, leaving 10 bases between them. The CDR3 runs to 15 residues. CDR3 in DNA: TGCGCCAGCAGCCAAGCTTTGACAGTCTCCTACGAGCAGTACTTC. It yields the protein CASSQALTVSYEQYF.

CDR3 coding DNA: TGCGCCAGCGTACCTAGCGGGGGGGGAGAGACCCAGTACTTC. It is translated as CASVPSGGGETQYF. The rearrangement links TRBV5-1 to TRBJ2-5; 12 bases fit TRBD2. In germline, CDR1 is SGHRS, CDR2 YFSETQ. The CDR3 is 14 residues long. With V trimmed by 7 bases and J by 4 bases, 5 bases remained unmatched.

J is TRBJ2-3 and V is TRBV7-2, with 7 bases lining up with TRBD2. Germline CDR1 is SGHTA and CDR2 is FQGNSA. The CDR3 runs 16 residues. Trimming cost V 0 bases and J 2 bases; bases outside gene matches: 5. CDR3 nucleotides: TGTGCCAGCAGCTTAGCGCTAGCGGAGGTCACAGATACGCAGTATTTT. This gives the protein CASSLALAEVTDTQYF.

This chain uses TRBV6-2 or TRBV6-3 with TRBJ2-1, with 7 bases aligning to TRBD1. Germline values: CDR1 MNHEY, CDR2 SVGEGT. The CDR3 contains 15 residues. With V trimmed by 2 bases and J by 4 bases, 5 bases remained unmatched. CDR3 DNA sequence: TGTGCCAGCAGTTACGGGACAGTCGCGTACAATGAGCAGTTCTTC. It codes for CASSYGTVAYNEQFF.

This rearrangement joins TRBV27 to TRBJ2-3; possible D gene TRBD2, 5 bases. Trimming removed 2 bases from V and 12 bases from J, with 27 bases in between. The CDR3 runs 17 residues. Germline-derived CDR1 and CDR2 are MNHEY and SMNVEV (reference sequence). The CDR3 bases are TGTGCCAGCAGTTTAGGGCGACGGGCCAGCGGCCCGGACCCACAGTATTTT. It encodes CASSLGRRASGPDPQYF.

The gene calls are TRBV5-5 and TRBJ2-2; 14 positions agree with TRBD2. The CDR3 loop spans 16 amino acids. Germline V CDR1 and CDR2: SGHKS, YYEKEE (reference sequence). Germline trimming cut 4 bases from V and 4 bases from J; bases unmatched to any gene: 3. The CDR3 nucleotides read TGTGCCAGCAGCCGGGGACTAGCGGGGGTCACCGGGGAGCTGTTTTTT. As protein: CASSRGLAGVTGELFF.

The chain has TRBV5-1 and TRBJ2-2; D remains unclear. In germline, CDR1 is SGHRS, CDR2 YFSETQ. V was trimmed by 1 base and J by 0 bases, leaving 7 bases between them. CDR3 length equals 15 residues. The CDR3 DNA sequence: TGCGCCAGCAGCTTGTCAGGAACGAACACCGGGGAGCTGTTTTTT. Translation: CASSLSGTNTGELFF.

Written as DNA, the CDR3 is TGTGCCAGCAGACCAGATCTAGTTGGTGAGCAGTTCTTC. This codes for CASRPDLVGEQFF. V is TRBV2 and J is TRBJ2-1, with D hard to call. Germline V CDR1 and CDR2: SNHLY, FYNNEI. Trimming removed 6 bases at V and 9 bases at J, with 15 bases between. The CDR3 is made up of 13 amino acids.

V gene TRBV5-5 combines with J gene TRBJ1-5; TRBD1 matches 8 bases. CDR3 length: 16 amino acids. Germline trimming cut 2 bases from V and 6 bases from J; bases unmatched to any gene: 10. Germline V gene lookup returns CDR1 SGHKS and CDR2 YYEKEE (reference sequence). Here the CDR3 reads CASSLALQGVGQPQHF. CDR3 DNA: TGTGCCAGCAGCTTAGCACTACAGGGGGTTGGTCAGCCCCAGCATTTT.